This entry features one T cell receptor (beta chain) sequence. Its antigen remains unidentified. This sample was included in a study of T-cell memory formation after mild COVID-19. Study outcomes and limitations: Those CD4+ clones that contracted were mainly in CM and EM (CD8+ ones in EMRA).

V lost 7 bases, J lost 6 bases, and 21 bases lay in between. There are 15 residues in the CDR3. Germline-derived CDR1 and CDR2 are MNHNY and SVGAGI (reference sequence). TCR alpha and TCR beta cDNA libraries carrying sample barcodes and UMIs were produced by 5'RACE using constant-segment primers. TCRdb reprocessed the 5' RACE reads via MiXCR and lists one record per CDR3 protein. The repertoire includes a few hundred thousand distinct CDR3 sequences, around 21% of them detected once, and around 13% sits in the top ten. Sequenced input: PBMCs or a T cell subset sorted from them (not recorded which). The chain joins TRBV6-6 to TRBJ1-2, with a weak D call TRBD1 (6 bases). The receptor's source is an adult woman who had mild COVID-19 (a few samples of this study predate the infection). Cell type and time point are not known. The CDR3 coding sequence is TGTGCCAGCACCTCCGAGGGGCAGGGGATGGATGGCTACACCTTC. Translation gives CASTSEGQGMDGYTF.